Detailed here is one TCR beta chain. The antigen is undetermined. These data are taken from a study of OX40 agonist ivuxolimab in advanced cancers. About the study: Patients received ivuxolimab, an agonistic anti-OX40 (CD134) antibody. A male proportion of 82.7% was recorded, with mean age approximately 57 years and range roughly 23 to 90. Whole-study findings and limits: Low normalized T-cell clonal expansion was additionally recorded for some nonresponders. The mean number of expanded clones was higher in CD8+ T cells than in CD4+.

Measured with immunoSEQ multiplex PCR; TCRdb has only the in-frame clones, and not every one. The sample consists of more than 35,000 clones, 70% to 90% of them appearing once. Between the trimmed V and J ends, which lost 3 bases and 6 bases, there was a span of 15 bases. Germline CDR1 SGHDN, CDR2 FVKESK. The CDR3 extends over 14 amino acids. V gene TRBV14 combines with J gene TRBJ2-7, with D perhaps assigned TRBD1 or TRBD2 (6 bases each). The origin of this receptor is an adult with an advanced solid tumor such as melanoma, head and neck, liver or kidney cancer. Sequencing used CD4+ or CD8+ T cells sorted from blood, obtained in a trial of the OX40 agonist ivuxolimab. CDR3 loop: CASSHLGGGFEQYF. The CDR3 bases are TGTGCCAGCAGCCACCTAGGAGGGGGGTTCGAGCAGTACTTC.